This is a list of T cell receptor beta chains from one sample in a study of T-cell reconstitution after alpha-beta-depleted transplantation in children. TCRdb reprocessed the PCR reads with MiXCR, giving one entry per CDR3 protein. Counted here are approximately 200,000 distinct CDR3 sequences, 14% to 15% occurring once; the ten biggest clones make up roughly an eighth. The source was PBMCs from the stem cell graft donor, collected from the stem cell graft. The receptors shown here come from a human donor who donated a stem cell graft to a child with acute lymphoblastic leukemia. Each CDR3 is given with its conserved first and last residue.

CDR3 protein: CASVRLGEPTYEQYF
V gene: TRBV10-2
J gene: TRBJ2-7

CDR3 protein: CASRTSGTDTQYF
V gene: TRBV5-1
J gene: TRBJ2-3

CDR3 protein: CASSPLPGSSGPNYNEQFF
V gene: TRBV7-6
J gene: TRBJ2-1

CDR3 protein: CSVDVYTEAFF
V gene: TRBV29-1
J gene: TRBJ1-1

CDR3 protein: CASSLDSRLDYGYTF
V gene: TRBV7-9
J gene: TRBJ1-2

CDR3 protein: CASSPPGQGYGYTF
V gene: TRBV5-1
J gene: TRBJ1-2

CDR3 protein: CSASTVVNIQYF
V gene: TRBV29-1
J gene: TRBJ2-4

CDR3 protein: CASSLKLGTSETGTQYF
V gene: TRBV13
J gene: TRBJ2-5

CDR3 protein: CASSLEGQENHEQYF
V gene: TRBV5-1
J gene: TRBJ2-7

CDR3 protein: CASRLASGSRTDTQYF
V gene: TRBV5-1
J gene: TRBJ2-3

CDR3 protein: CSAPTRDPKHKYYEQYF
V gene: TRBV20-1
J gene: TRBJ2-7

CDR3 protein: CATSDHRARHEQYF
V gene: TRBV24-1
J gene: TRBJ2-7

CDR3 protein: CASSRDRPLSNEKLFF
V gene: TRBV27
J gene: TRBJ1-4

CDR3 protein: CASSLDTTDTQYF
V gene: TRBV5-1
J gene: TRBJ2-3

CDR3 protein: CASSPDRGLNTEAFF
V gene: TRBV3-1
J gene: TRBJ1-1

CDR3 protein: CASSLFKGKGNEQFF
V gene: TRBV5-1
J gene: TRBJ2-1

CDR3 protein: CASSPNPDGLGYEQYF
V gene: TRBV5-1
J gene: TRBJ2-7

CDR3 protein: CASRPDRGLGDEQFF
V gene: TRBV12-3/TRBV12-4
J gene: TRBJ2-1

CDR3 protein: CASSVTLNTEAFF
V gene: TRBV19
J gene: TRBJ1-1

CDR3 protein: CSAREGGGASYEQYF
V gene: TRBV20-1
J gene: TRBJ2-7

CDR3 protein: CSVEVPNQPQHF
V gene: TRBV29-1
J gene: TRBJ1-5

CDR3 protein: CASRKQGALTDTQYF
V gene: TRBV6-1
J gene: TRBJ2-3

CDR3 protein: CSARDLSRTQYF
V gene: TRBV29-1
J gene: TRBJ2-5

CDR3 protein: CASSPGPPGTIGNIQYF
V gene: TRBV3-1
J gene: TRBJ2-4

CDR3 protein: CASTPGVLDTEAFF
V gene: TRBV12-3/TRBV12-4
J gene: TRBJ1-1

CDR3 protein: CASSQEDSGRETQYF
V gene: TRBV4-1
J gene: TRBJ2-5

CDR3 protein: CASSLGVASYEQYF
V gene: TRBV7-2
J gene: TRBJ2-7

CDR3 protein: CASSQGRGGGGWDIQYF
V gene: TRBV4-1
J gene: TRBJ2-4

CDR3 protein: CASSFTLAGEAYEQYF
V gene: TRBV13
J gene: TRBJ2-7

CDR3 protein: CASSLRAGSSYEQYF
V gene: TRBV7-9
J gene: TRBJ2-7

CDR3 protein: CSVSRTGYQETQYF
V gene: TRBV29-1
J gene: TRBJ2-5

CDR3 protein: CSARRAVLSYEQYF
V gene: TRBV20-1
J gene: TRBJ2-7

CDR3 protein: CAISESHNEKLFF
V gene: TRBV10-3
J gene: TRBJ1-4

CDR3 protein: CASSSGTSVDNEQFF
V gene: TRBV6-2/TRBV6-3
J gene: TRBJ2-1

CDR3 protein: CASSLDFGGLYEQYF
V gene: TRBV5-1
J gene: TRBJ2-7

CDR3 protein: CASSLRGEQFF
V gene: TRBV12-3/TRBV12-4
J gene: TRBJ2-1

CDR3 protein: CASSGYSGANVLTF
V gene: TRBV25-1
J gene: TRBJ2-6

CDR3 protein: CASSQETSAGGPLGEQFF
V gene: TRBV3-1
J gene: TRBJ2-1

CDR3 protein: CATERGSGRQTQYF
V gene: TRBV6-1
J gene: TRBJ2-5

CDR3 protein: CASSPPTPTYEQYF
V gene: TRBV7-9
J gene: TRBJ2-7

CDR3 protein: CASSLARTLWNTDTQYF
V gene: TRBV5-4
J gene: TRBJ2-3

CDR3 protein: CASSLGGHYTEAFF
V gene: TRBV5-6
J gene: TRBJ1-1

CDR3 protein: CASSSTSQGANEKLFF
V gene: TRBV5-1
J gene: TRBJ1-4

CDR3 protein: CASSISGSPDTQYF
V gene: TRBV5-1
J gene: TRBJ2-3

CDR3 protein: CATYREKLFF
V gene: TRBV7-9
J gene: TRBJ1-4

CDR3 protein: CASGFSGRAQSDTQYF
V gene: TRBV7-9
J gene: TRBJ2-3

CDR3 protein: CSAVGLATYNEQFF
V gene: TRBV29-1
J gene: TRBJ2-1

CDR3 protein: CASSRAGGSSGETQYF
V gene: TRBV5-1
J gene: TRBJ2-5

CDR3 protein: CASSLARGGTEAFF
V gene: TRBV7-6
J gene: TRBJ1-1

CDR3 protein: CASSPLGDRSGANVLTF
V gene: TRBV14
J gene: TRBJ2-6